This TCR beta chain originates from a study of cytomegalovirus exposure and HLA in healthy donors. As regards this clone: It is unclear where the CDR3 begins or ends on the DNA, so no DNA is shown, and the CDR3 is as TCRdb lists it.

Primers for the PCR totalled 60 Vbeta and 13 Jbeta. Measured with immunoSEQ multiplex PCR; TCRdb has only the in-frame clones, and not every one. The sample table sets out some 150,000 clones. Including both end residues, the CDR3 is 18 amino acids long. The V gene is TRBV21-1, the J gene TRBJ1-2. TRBV21-1 is tagged as a pseudogene. The sequenced material came from PBMCs. This sequence originates from a young woman in good health and CMV-seropositive. CDR3 loop: CASSKVGVGAGRLYGYTF.